These T cell receptor beta chains were read from a single sample in a study of shared clonotypes between healthy human individuals. Libraries were prepared by immunoSEQ multiplex PCR; TCRdb keeps only in-frame clonotypes and omits some of them. The sample comprises a few hundred thousand clones, around four fifths of which are singletons, and about 9.4% rests with the top ten. The sequencing sample was made of memory CD4+ T cells sorted from blood. These receptors were obtained from a man aged 25 to 40 in good health. CDR3s include the opening cysteine and the closing phenylalanine or tryptophan. Fields, in order: D gene, J gene, V gene, clone size, CDR3 DNA, CDR3 protein. A D gene is named only where the DNA matches it firmly. A row's size may be missing; if present it is once, few, many or a size class.

D gene: .; J gene: TRBJ2-3; V gene: TRBV7-6; clone size: few; CDR3 DNA: TGTGCCAGCAGCTTAGCAAGGGTCTCCACAGATACGCAGTATTTT; CDR3 protein: CASSLARVSTDTQYF
D gene: .; J gene: TRBJ1-2; V gene: TRBV2; clone size: .; CDR3 DNA: TGTGCCAGCAGGTTTCGGGACACCAGTAACTATGGCTACACCTTC; CDR3 protein: CASRFRDTSNYGYTF
D gene: TRBD1; J gene: TRBJ2-5; V gene: TRBV18; clone size: .; CDR3 DNA: TGTGCCAGCTCACCCGGACAGGGACGGAAGACCCAGTACTTC; CDR3 protein: CASSPGQGRKTQYF
D gene: TRBD1; J gene: TRBJ2-5; V gene: TRBV15; clone size: .; CDR3 DNA: TGTGCCACCAGCAGGGGACAGGGGGGAGAGACCCAGTACTTC; CDR3 protein: CATSRGQGGETQYF
D gene: TRBD1; J gene: TRBJ1-1; V gene: TRBV2; clone size: once; CDR3 DNA: TGTGCGGGAGGGGGACAGATGAACACTGAAGCTTTCTTT; CDR3 protein: CAGGGQMNTEAFF
D gene: .; J gene: TRBJ1-1; V gene: TRBV29-1; clone size: .; CDR3 DNA: TGCAGCGTTGGAAACGCGGCGGGGTTGAGCACTGAAGCTTTCTTT; CDR3 protein: CSVGNAAGLSTEAFF
D gene: .; J gene: TRBJ1-1; V gene: TRBV10-3; clone size: .; CDR3 DNA: TGTGCCATCAGTGACCCAGGGGCTTTTGACACTGAAGCTTTCTTT; CDR3 protein: CAISDPGAFDTEAFF
D gene: .; J gene: TRBJ2-1; V gene: TRBV2; clone size: .; CDR3 DNA: TGTGCCAGCAGTGAACGATTGGTGGGTAAGCAGTTCTTC; CDR3 protein: CASSERLVGKQFF
D gene: .; J gene: TRBJ1-2; V gene: TRBV6-5; clone size: .; CDR3 DNA: TGTGCCAGCAGCCCCGGTCGGACGGTCGGCTACACCTTC; CDR3 protein: CASSPGRTVGYTF
D gene: TRBD1; J gene: TRBJ1-1; V gene: TRBV27; clone size: .; CDR3 DNA: TGTGCCAGCAGGGAACAGGGGCGAGGGACTGAAGCTTTCTTT; CDR3 protein: CASREQGRGTEAFF
D gene: TRBD1; J gene: TRBJ2-1; V gene: TRBV6-6; clone size: few; CDR3 DNA: TGTGCCAGCAGTTACTCCGGCAGGGGGTTCAATGAGCAGTTCTTC; CDR3 protein: CASSYSGRGFNEQFF
D gene: .; J gene: TRBJ1-5; V gene: TRBV7-3; clone size: .; CDR3 DNA: TGTGCCAGCAGCTCCCCCAGGGGAGGTCAGCCCCAGCATTTT; CDR3 protein: CASSSPRGGQPQHF
D gene: .; J gene: TRBJ2-2; V gene: TRBV19; clone size: once; CDR3 DNA: TGTGCCAGTAGTGGGCATCGAGGGACCGGGGAGCTGTTTTTT; CDR3 protein: CASSGHRGTGELFF
D gene: .; J gene: TRBJ1-4; V gene: TRBV2; clone size: .; CDR3 DNA: TGTGCCAGCAGGGAAGGGGCCGCACCATTGGAAAAACTGTTTTTT; CDR3 protein: CASREGAAPLEKLFF
D gene: .; J gene: TRBJ2-2; V gene: TRBV9; clone size: .; CDR3 DNA: TGTGCCAGCAGCACCAGGGTGGCCGGGGAGCTGTTTTTT; CDR3 protein: CASSTRVAGELFF
D gene: .; J gene: TRBJ2-1; V gene: TRBV20-1; clone size: .; CDR3 DNA: TGCAGTGCTCTTAACAATGAGCAGTTCTTC; CDR3 protein: CSALNNEQFF
D gene: .; J gene: TRBJ2-2; V gene: TRBV7-6; clone size: .; CDR3 DNA: TGTGCCAGCAGCTTAACCGCAAGCGGTGCAGGGACCGGGGAGCTGTTTTTT; CDR3 protein: CASSLTASGAGTGELFF
D gene: .; J gene: TRBJ2-7; V gene: TRBV15; clone size: .; CDR3 DNA: TGTGCCACCAGAGACGAGGGGCGGTACGAGCAGTACTTC; CDR3 protein: CATRDEGRYEQYF
D gene: .; J gene: TRBJ2-4; V gene: TRBV25-1; clone size: .; CDR3 DNA: TGTGCCAGCAGTGAAGCAGGGGTACAGGCAAACATTCAGTACTTC; CDR3 protein: CASSEAGVQANIQYF
D gene: .; J gene: TRBJ2-2; V gene: TRBV9; clone size: .; CDR3 DNA: TGTGCCAGCAGCGTAGTGGGCAGGGCCGGGGAGCTGTTTTTT; CDR3 protein: CASSVVGRAGELFF
D gene: .; J gene: TRBJ2-2; V gene: TRBV10-2; clone size: .; CDR3 DNA: TGCGCCAGCAGTGAGACGGTTTCTTCGAACACCGGGGAGCTGTTTTTT; CDR3 protein: CASSETVSSNTGELFF
D gene: .; J gene: TRBJ2-7; V gene: TRBV10-3; clone size: .; CDR3 DNA: TGTGCCATCACTGCGATGAGCGGAGGGACCTACGAGCAGTACTTC; CDR3 protein: CAITAMSGGTYEQYF
D gene: TRBD1; J gene: TRBJ2-5; V gene: TRBV11-2; clone size: .; CDR3 DNA: TGTGCCAGCAGCACTAACGACAGGGAAGAGACCCAGTACTTC; CDR3 protein: CASSTNDREETQYF
D gene: .; J gene: TRBJ2-5; V gene: TRBV5-1; clone size: few; CDR3 DNA: TGCGCCAGCAGCTTGGCCACGGCAGGGGATATAGAGACCCAGTACTTC; CDR3 protein: CASSLATAGDIETQYF
D gene: .; J gene: TRBJ2-5; V gene: TRBV5-6; clone size: .; CDR3 DNA: TGTGCCAGCAGCTTGGCGGAGACCCAGTACTTC; CDR3 protein: CASSLAETQYF
D gene: TRBD1; J gene: TRBJ1-5; V gene: TRBV19; clone size: .; CDR3 DNA: TGTGCCAGTAGTAGCACAGGGGCGGATCAGCCCCAGCATTTT; CDR3 protein: CASSSTGADQPQHF
D gene: .; J gene: TRBJ1-2; V gene: TRBV6-5; clone size: .; CDR3 DNA: TGTGCCAGCAGCCTGACCAGGAGCTATGGCTACACCTTC; CDR3 protein: CASSLTRSYGYTF
D gene: TRBD2; J gene: TRBJ2-7; V gene: TRBV29-1; clone size: few; CDR3 DNA: TGCAGCGTCACTAGCGGGCTTACCTACGAGCAGTACTTC; CDR3 protein: CSVTSGLTYEQYF
D gene: .; J gene: TRBJ2-1; V gene: TRBV5-4; clone size: .; CDR3 DNA: TGTGCCAGCAGCTTCCATTTCGCGGCCTCCTACAATGAGCAGTTCTTC; CDR3 protein: CASSFHFAASYNEQFF
D gene: .; J gene: TRBJ2-1; V gene: TRBV2; clone size: many; CDR3 DNA: TGTGCCAGCAGTGTATCGGCTTCCCATGAGCAGTTCTTC; CDR3 protein: CASSVSASHEQFF
D gene: TRBD2; J gene: TRBJ2-1; V gene: TRBV7-3; clone size: .; CDR3 DNA: TGTGCCAGCAGCTCCGGACTAGCGGGAGGGGGTGAGCAGTTCTTC; CDR3 protein: CASSSGLAGGGEQFF
D gene: TRBD1; J gene: TRBJ2-7; V gene: TRBV14; clone size: few; CDR3 DNA: TGTGCCAGCAGTCGAGCACCCGGACAGGGTGCGAATTTTGACGAGCAGTACTTC; CDR3 protein: CASSRAPGQGANFDEQYF
D gene: TRBD1; J gene: TRBJ1-1; V gene: TRBV4-2; clone size: .; CDR3 DNA: TGTGCCAGCAGCCAAGCTCTCGGGACAGGGTCCACTGAAGCTTTCTTT; CDR3 protein: CASSQALGTGSTEAFF
D gene: TRBD1; J gene: TRBJ1-4; V gene: TRBV5-6; clone size: .; CDR3 DNA: TGTGCCAGCAGCCCTGGGACAGGGGGCTTAATTGGGGAAAAACTGTTTTTT; CDR3 protein: CASSPGTGGLIGEKLFF
D gene: .; J gene: TRBJ1-2; V gene: TRBV4-2; clone size: .; CDR3 DNA: TGTGCCAGCAGCCAGGAAGGGACGGGCGGGGTAGGCTACACCTTC; CDR3 protein: CASSQEGTGGVGYTF
D gene: .; J gene: TRBJ2-5; V gene: TRBV7-2; clone size: .; CDR3 DNA: TGTGCCAGCAGCGACAGAAACCAGAAGACCCAGTACTTC; CDR3 protein: CASSDRNQKTQYF
D gene: .; J gene: TRBJ2-7; V gene: TRBV10-3; clone size: .; CDR3 DNA: TGTGCCATCAGTGAATTTTTTGGGCTTGAGCAGTACTTC; CDR3 protein: CAISEFFGLEQYF
D gene: .; J gene: TRBJ2-1; V gene: TRBV11-2; clone size: .; CDR3 DNA: TGTGCCAGCAGCTTGGGGCAGAACAATGAGCAGTTCTTC; CDR3 protein: CASSLGQNNEQFF
D gene: .; J gene: TRBJ1-5; V gene: TRBV7-8; clone size: once; CDR3 DNA: TGTGCCAGCAGCTTAGCGGGGGCTTTTTATAGCAATCAGCCCCAGCATTTT; CDR3 protein: CASSLAGAFYSNQPQHF
D gene: TRBD1; J gene: TRBJ1-1; V gene: TRBV7-2; clone size: .; CDR3 DNA: TGTGCCAGCAGCCCACAGGGGGCGCTGACATACACTGAAGCTTTCTTT; CDR3 protein: CASSPQGALTYTEAFF
D gene: .; J gene: TRBJ2-1; V gene: TRBV28; clone size: .; CDR3 DNA: TGTGCCAGCAGTTTAAGGGTCAGCCCCAACAATGAGCAGTTCTTC; CDR3 protein: CASSLRVSPNNEQFF
D gene: .; J gene: TRBJ1-5; V gene: TRBV4-2; clone size: .; CDR3 DNA: TGTGCCAGCAGCCAAGAATCTGGGGAAGATCAGCCCCAGCATTTT; CDR3 protein: CASSQESGEDQPQHF
D gene: TRBD1; J gene: TRBJ2-7; V gene: TRBV6-5; clone size: few; CDR3 DNA: TGTGCCAGCAGTCCAACCGGGACAGGTGGCTACGAGCAGTACTTC; CDR3 protein: CASSPTGTGGYEQYF
D gene: TRBD2; J gene: TRBJ2-1; V gene: TRBV5-1; clone size: .; CDR3 DNA: TGCGCCAGTTCGATATCTTTAGCGGGCTCCTACAATGAGCAGTTCTTC; CDR3 protein: CASSISLAGSYNEQFF
D gene: TRBD2; J gene: TRBJ2-7; V gene: TRBV11-2; clone size: .; CDR3 DNA: TGTGCCAGCAGCCCGATGCCACAACTAGCGGGAGGGGTTACTTACGAGCAGTACTTC; CDR3 protein: CASSPMPQLAGGVTYEQYF
D gene: TRBD1; J gene: TRBJ2-7; V gene: TRBV29-1; clone size: .; CDR3 DNA: TGCAGCGTCTACGACGACAGGGCCTACGAGCAGTACTTC; CDR3 protein: CSVYDDRAYEQYF
D gene: .; J gene: TRBJ2-2; V gene: TRBV5-4; clone size: .; CDR3 DNA: TGTGCCAGCAGCACACAAAACACCGGGGAGCTGTTTTTT; CDR3 protein: CASSTQNTGELFF
D gene: TRBD2; J gene: TRBJ2-1; V gene: TRBV28; clone size: .; CDR3 DNA: TGTGCCAGCAAAGGGACTAGCGGGAGGGCCAATGAGCAGTTCTTC; CDR3 protein: CASKGTSGRANEQFF
D gene: .; J gene: TRBJ2-4; V gene: TRBV7-8; clone size: once; CDR3 DNA: TGTGCCAGCAGCTTAGCTGGGGGGGCCAAAAACATTCAGTACTTC; CDR3 protein: CASSLAGGAKNIQYF
D gene: TRBD2; J gene: TRBJ2-7; V gene: TRBV5-1; clone size: .; CDR3 DNA: TGCGCCAGCAGCGACCCCGGGACTAGCATATCCTACGAGCAGTACTTC; CDR3 protein: CASSDPGTSISYEQYF
D gene: .; J gene: TRBJ1-1; V gene: TRBV19; clone size: .; CDR3 DNA: TGTGCCAGTAGAAAGAGCTTGAACACTGAAGCTTTCTTT; CDR3 protein: CASRKSLNTEAFF
D gene: .; J gene: TRBJ1-5; V gene: TRBV19; clone size: .; CDR3 DNA: TGTGCCAGTAGTCCCAACGTGGGGGGCGGTCAGCCCCAGCATTTT; CDR3 protein: CASSPNVGGGQPQHF
D gene: .; J gene: TRBJ1-4; V gene: TRBV15; clone size: few; CDR3 DNA: TGTGCCACCAGCAGAGTAGGGGGAGGCGACAGGAGCCAAAAACTGTTTTTT; CDR3 protein: CATSRVGGGDRSQKLFF
D gene: .; J gene: TRBJ1-1; V gene: TRBV28; clone size: .; CDR3 DNA: TGTGCCAGTACTGTAAACACTGAAGCTTTCTTT; CDR3 protein: CASTVNTEAFF
D gene: .; J gene: TRBJ2-3; V gene: TRBV7-2; clone size: .; CDR3 DNA: TGTGCCAGCAGCTTAAATGGCGCTAGCACAGATACGCAGTATTTT; CDR3 protein: CASSLNGASTDTQYF
D gene: TRBD1; J gene: TRBJ2-2; V gene: TRBV10-3; clone size: .; CDR3 DNA: TGTGCCATCAGAGACAGGGACGCGAACACCGGGGAGCTGTTTTTT; CDR3 protein: CAIRDRDANTGELFF
D gene: TRBD1; J gene: TRBJ2-5; V gene: TRBV18; clone size: .; CDR3 DNA: TGTGCCAGCTCTCACGGGACAGGGTCGTTCGAGACCCAGTACTTC; CDR3 protein: CASSHGTGSFETQYF
D gene: TRBD2; J gene: TRBJ2-7; V gene: TRBV10-2; clone size: .; CDR3 DNA: TGCGCCAGCAAGGGAGGGAGGTTATCCTACGAGCAGTACTTC; CDR3 protein: CASKGGRLSYEQYF